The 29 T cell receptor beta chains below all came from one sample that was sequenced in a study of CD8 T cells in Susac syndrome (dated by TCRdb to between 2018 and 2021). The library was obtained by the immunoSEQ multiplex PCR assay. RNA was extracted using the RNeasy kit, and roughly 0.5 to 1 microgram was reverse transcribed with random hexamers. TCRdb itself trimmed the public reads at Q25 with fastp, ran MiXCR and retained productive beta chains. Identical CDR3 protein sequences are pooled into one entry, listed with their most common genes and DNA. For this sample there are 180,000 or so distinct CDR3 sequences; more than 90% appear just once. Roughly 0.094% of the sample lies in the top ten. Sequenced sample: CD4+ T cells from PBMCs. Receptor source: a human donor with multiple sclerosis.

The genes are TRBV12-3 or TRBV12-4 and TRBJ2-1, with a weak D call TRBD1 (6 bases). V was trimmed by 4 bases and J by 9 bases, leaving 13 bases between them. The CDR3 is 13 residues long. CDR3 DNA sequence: TGTGCCAGCAGTTCCGGGACAATGGGTGAGCAGTTCTTC. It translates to CASSSGTMGEQFF.

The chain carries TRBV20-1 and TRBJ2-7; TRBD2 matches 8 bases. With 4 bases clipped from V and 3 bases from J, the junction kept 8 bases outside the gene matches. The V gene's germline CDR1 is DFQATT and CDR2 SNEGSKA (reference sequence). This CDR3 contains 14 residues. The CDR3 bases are TGCAGTGCTACTAGCGGGTCCCCCCACTACGAGCAGTACTTC. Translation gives CSATSGSPHYEQYF.

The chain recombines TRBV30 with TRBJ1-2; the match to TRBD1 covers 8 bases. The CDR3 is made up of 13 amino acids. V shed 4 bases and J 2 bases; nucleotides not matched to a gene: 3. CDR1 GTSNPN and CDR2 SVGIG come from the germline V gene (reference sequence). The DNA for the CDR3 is TGTGCCTGGACGGGACAGGACAACTATGGCTACACCTTC. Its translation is CAWTGQDNYGYTF.

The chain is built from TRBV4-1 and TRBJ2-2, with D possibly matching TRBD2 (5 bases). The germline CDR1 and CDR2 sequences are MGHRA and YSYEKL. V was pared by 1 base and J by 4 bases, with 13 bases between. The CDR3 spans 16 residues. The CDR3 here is CASSQVLVRGTGELFF. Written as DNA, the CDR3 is TGCGCCAGCAGCCAAGTGTTGGTACGGGGCACCGGGGAGCTGTTTTTT.

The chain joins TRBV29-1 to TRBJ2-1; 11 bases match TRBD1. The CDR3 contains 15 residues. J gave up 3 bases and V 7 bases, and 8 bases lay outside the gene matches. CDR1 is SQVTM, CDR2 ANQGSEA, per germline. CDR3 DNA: TGCAGCGATACGCCGGGGACAGGGGGCTACAATGAGCAGTTCTTC. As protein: CSDTPGTGGYNEQFF.

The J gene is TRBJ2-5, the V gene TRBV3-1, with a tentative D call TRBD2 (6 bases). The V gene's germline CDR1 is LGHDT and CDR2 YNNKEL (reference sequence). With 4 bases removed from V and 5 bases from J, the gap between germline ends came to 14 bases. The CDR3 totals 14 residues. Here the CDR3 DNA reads TGTGCCAGCAGCCGTCGGGAGAGGATGGAGACCCAGTACTTC. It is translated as CASSRRERMETQYF.

The DNA for the CDR3 is TGCAGTGCCTCGGATAGGTCCGGGGAGCTGTTTTTT. Its protein product is CSASDRSGELFF. The rearrangement joins TRBV20-1 to TRBJ2-2, with D unresolved. V shed 6 bases and J shed 6 bases, with 11 bases lying between them. The CDR3 extends over 12 amino acids. Germline CDR1 DFQATT, CDR2 SNEGSKA (reference sequence).

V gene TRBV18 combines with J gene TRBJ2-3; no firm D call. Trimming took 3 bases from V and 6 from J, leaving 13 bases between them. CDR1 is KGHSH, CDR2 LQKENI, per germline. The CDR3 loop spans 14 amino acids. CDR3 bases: TGTGCCAGCTCACCGAGGATGGTGCCCGATACGCAGTATTTT. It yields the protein CASSPRMVPDTQYF.

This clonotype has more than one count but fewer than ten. CDR3 sequence (DNA): TGCGCCAGCAGCCCTTCCGGAGGCCGCTCCTACAATGAGCAGTTCTTC. Residues: CASSPSGGRSYNEQFF. The chain uses TRBV4-1 and TRBJ2-1; D might be TRBD2 (5 bases). Germline V CDR1 and CDR2: MGHRA, YSYEKL. The V gene lost 4 bases and the J gene lost 0 bases, with 13 bases spanning the gap. This CDR3 spans 16 amino acids.

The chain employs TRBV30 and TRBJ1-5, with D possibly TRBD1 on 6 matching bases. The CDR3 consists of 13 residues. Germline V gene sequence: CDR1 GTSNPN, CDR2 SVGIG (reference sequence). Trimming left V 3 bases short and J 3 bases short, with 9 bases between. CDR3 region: CAWSQGYNQPQHF. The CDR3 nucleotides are TGTGCCTGGAGCCAGGGGTACAATCAGCCCCAGCATTTT.

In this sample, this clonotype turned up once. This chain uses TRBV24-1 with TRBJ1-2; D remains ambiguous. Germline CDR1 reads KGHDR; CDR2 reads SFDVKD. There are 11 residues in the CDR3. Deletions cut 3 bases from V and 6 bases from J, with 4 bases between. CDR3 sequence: CATSDPHGYTF. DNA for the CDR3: TGTGCCACCAGTGATCCCCATGGCTACACCTTC.

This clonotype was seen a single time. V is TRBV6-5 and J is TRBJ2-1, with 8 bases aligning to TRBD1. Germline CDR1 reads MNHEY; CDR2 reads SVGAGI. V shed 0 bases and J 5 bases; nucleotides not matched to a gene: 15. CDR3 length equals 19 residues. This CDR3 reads CASSYSWREDFRGHNEQFF. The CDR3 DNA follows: TGTGCCAGCAGTTACTCGTGGAGGGAGGATTTCAGGGGGCACAATGAGCAGTTCTTC.

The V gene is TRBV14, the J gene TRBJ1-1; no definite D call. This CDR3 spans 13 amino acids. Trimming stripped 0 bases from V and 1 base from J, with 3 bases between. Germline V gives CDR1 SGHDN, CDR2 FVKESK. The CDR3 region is CASSQEWNTEAFF. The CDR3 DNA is TGTGCCAGCAGCCAAGAATGGAACACTGAAGCTTTCTTT.

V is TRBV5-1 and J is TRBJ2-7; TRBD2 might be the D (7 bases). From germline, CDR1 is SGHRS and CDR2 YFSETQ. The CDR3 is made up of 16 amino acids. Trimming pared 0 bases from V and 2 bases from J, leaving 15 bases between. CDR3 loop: CASSLVLGRDTYEQYF. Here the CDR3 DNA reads TGCGCCAGCAGCTTGGTTTTAGGGAGGGACACCTACGAGCAGTACTTC.

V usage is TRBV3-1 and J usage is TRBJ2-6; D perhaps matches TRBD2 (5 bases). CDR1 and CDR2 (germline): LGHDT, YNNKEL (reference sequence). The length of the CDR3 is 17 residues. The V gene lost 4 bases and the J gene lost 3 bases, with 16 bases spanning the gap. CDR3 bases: TGTGCCAGCAGCCTCGGAGGAACCCAGTATGGGGCCAACGTCCTGACTTTC. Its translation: CASSLGGTQYGANVLTF.

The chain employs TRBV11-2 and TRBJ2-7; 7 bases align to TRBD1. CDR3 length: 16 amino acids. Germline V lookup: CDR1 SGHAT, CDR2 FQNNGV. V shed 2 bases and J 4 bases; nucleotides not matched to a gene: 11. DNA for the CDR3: TGTGCCAGCAGCTTACCACCTAGGGCAGGGGGTTACGAGCAGTACTTC. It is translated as CASSLPPRAGGYEQYF. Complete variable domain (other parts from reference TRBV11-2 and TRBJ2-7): EAGVAQSPRYKIIEKRQSVAFWCNPISGHATLYWYQQILGQGPKLLIQFQNNGVVDDSQLPKDRFSAERLKGVDSTLKIQPAKLEDSAVYLCASSLPPRAGGYEQYFGPGTRLTVT.

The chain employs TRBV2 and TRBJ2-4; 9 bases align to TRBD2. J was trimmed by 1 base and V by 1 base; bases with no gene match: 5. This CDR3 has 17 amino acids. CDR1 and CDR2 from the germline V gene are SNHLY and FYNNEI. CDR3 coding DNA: TGTGCCAGCAGTGAAGAGAGCGGGGGGAGCGCCAAAAACATTCAGTACTTC. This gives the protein CASSEESGGSAKNIQYF.

The CDR3 nucleotides are TGTGCCAGCAGCCTAGGGGCGGGAGAGGGCGAGCAGTACTTC. It specifies CASSLGAGEGEQYF. The chain is built from TRBV7-3 and TRBJ2-7, with TRBD2 matching 7 bases. V lost 5 bases and J lost 6; bases outside the gene matches: 10. From germline, CDR1 is SGHTA and CDR2 FQGTGA. CDR3 length equals 14 residues.

The CDR3: CSARTLSSYEQYF. The CDR3 bases are TGCAGTGCTAGGACTCTCAGCTCCTACGAGCAGTACTTC. This chain uses TRBV20-1 with TRBJ2-7; D gene uncertain. Germline assignment: CDR1 DFQATT and CDR2 SNEGSKA (reference sequence). V dropped 3 bases and J dropped 0 bases, with 9 bases sitting between them. The CDR3 covers 13 residues.

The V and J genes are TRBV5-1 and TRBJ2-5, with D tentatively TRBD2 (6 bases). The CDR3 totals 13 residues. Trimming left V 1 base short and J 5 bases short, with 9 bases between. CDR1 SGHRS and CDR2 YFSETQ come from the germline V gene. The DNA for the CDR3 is TGCGCCAGCAGCTTGAGCCTAGCGGAGACCCAGTACTTC. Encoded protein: CASSLSLAETQYF.

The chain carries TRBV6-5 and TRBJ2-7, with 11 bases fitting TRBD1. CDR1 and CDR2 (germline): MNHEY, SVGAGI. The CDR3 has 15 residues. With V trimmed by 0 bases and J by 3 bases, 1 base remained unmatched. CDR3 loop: CASSYSGTGGYEQYF. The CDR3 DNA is TGTGCCAGCAGTTACTCCGGGACAGGGGGCTACGAGCAGTACTTC.

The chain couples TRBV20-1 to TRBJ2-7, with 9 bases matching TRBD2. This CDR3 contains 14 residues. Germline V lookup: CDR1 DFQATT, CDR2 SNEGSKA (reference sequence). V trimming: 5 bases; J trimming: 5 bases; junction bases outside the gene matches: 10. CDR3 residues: CSAGAASGIHEQYF. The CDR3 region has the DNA TGCAGTGCTGGGGCGGCTAGCGGGATCCACGAGCAGTACTTC.

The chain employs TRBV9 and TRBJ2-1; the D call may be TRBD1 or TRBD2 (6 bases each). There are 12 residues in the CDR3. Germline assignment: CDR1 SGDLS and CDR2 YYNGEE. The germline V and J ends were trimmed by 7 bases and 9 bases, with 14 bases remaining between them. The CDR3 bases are TGTGCCAGCGCTCAAGAGGGGGGTGAGCAGTTCTTC. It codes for CASAQEGGEQFF.

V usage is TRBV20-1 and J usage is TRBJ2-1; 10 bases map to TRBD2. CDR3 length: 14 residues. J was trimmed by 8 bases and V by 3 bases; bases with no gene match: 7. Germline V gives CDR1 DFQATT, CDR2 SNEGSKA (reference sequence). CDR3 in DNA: TGCAGTGCTAGTCGGGCTAGCGGGAGCGATGAGCAGTTCTTC. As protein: CSASRASGSDEQFF.

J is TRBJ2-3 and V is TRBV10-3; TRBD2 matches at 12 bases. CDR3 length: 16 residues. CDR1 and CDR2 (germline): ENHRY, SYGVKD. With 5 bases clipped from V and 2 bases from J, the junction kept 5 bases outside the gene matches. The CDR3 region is CAISLSSGRATDTQYF. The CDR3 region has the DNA TGTGCCATCAGTCTTTCTAGCGGGAGGGCCACAGATACGCAGTATTTT.

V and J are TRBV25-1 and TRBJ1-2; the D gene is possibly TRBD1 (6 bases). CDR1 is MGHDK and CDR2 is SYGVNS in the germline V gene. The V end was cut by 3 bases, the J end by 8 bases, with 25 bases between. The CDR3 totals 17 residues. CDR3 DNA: TGTGCCAGCAGTGATTACAGGGCGCTCTTTCCTCGCCGCGGCTACACCTTC. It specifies CASSDYRALFPRRGYTF.

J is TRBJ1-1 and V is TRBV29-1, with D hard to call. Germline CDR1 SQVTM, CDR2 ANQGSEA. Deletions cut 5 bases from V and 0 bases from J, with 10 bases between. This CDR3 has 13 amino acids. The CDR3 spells CSVQSEMNTEAFF. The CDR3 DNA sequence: TGCAGCGTTCAGAGTGAGATGAACACTGAAGCTTTCTTT.

In DNA form, the CDR3 reads TGCGCCAGCAGCCAAGAAAGTAGGAACGAGCAGTACTTC. Residues: CASSQESRNEQYF. The chain combines TRBV4-1 with TRBJ2-7; no definite D call. V dropped 0 bases and J dropped 5 bases, with 8 bases sitting between them. Germline V lookup: CDR1 MGHRA, CDR2 YSYEKL. The CDR3 covers 13 residues.

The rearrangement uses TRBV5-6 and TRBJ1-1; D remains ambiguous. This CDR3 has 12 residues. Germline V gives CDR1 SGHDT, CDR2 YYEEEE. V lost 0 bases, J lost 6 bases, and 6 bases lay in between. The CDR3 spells CASSLVTAEAFF. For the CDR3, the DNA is TGTGCCAGCAGCTTGGTGACGGCTGAAGCTTTCTTT. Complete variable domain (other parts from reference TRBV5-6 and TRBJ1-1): DAGVTQSPTHLIKTRGQQVTLRCSPKSGHDTVSWYQQALGQGPQFIFQYYEEEERQRGNFPDRFSGHQFPNYSSELNVNALLLGDSALYLCASSLVTAEAFFGQGTRLTVV.